Listed below are T cell receptor beta chains from one sample, sequenced in a study of blood T cells in healthy people across ages. TCRdb reprocessed the 5' RACE reads via MiXCR and lists one record per CDR3 protein. Among 650,000 to 800,000 distinct CDR3 sequences listed, approximately 52% were seen once. Input material: blood. The receptors come from a woman over 75 in good health. Both conserved end residues are trimmed from each CDR3. The D gene is left open where the match is weak.

D: -
J: -
V: TRBV15
CDR3: ATSTPSQYYEQY

D: TRBD1
J: TRBJ2-2
V: TRBV19
CDR3: ASSIFPQGARPGELF

D: -
J: TRBJ1-6
V: TRBV14
CDR3: ASSLLGSPLH

D: -
J: -
V: TRBV28
CDR3: ASSPPNRSYNEQY

D: -
J: TRBJ2-3
V: TRBV29-1
CDR3: SVDLAPVRDTQY

D: TRBD1
J: -
V: TRBV7-9
CDR3: ASSIEQGAYEQY

D: -
J: TRBJ2-3
V: TRBV20-1
CDR3: SARGQGDRDTQY

D: TRBD1
J: TRBJ1-5
V: TRBV6-1
CDR3: ASRGQGAKPQH

D: -
J: TRBJ2-1
V: TRBV7-2
CDR3: ASSPSRLYSEQF

D: -
J: TRBJ2-7
V: TRBV12-3/TRBV12-4
CDR3: ASSPSVDPYEQY

D: -
J: TRBJ2-3
V: TRBV7-2
CDR3: ACSLRFPSSRDTQY

D: -
J: TRBJ1-6
V: TRBV10-3
CDR3: AISEGGGQAPLH

D: -
J: TRBJ2-5
V: TRBV4-3
CDR3: ASSQDGFGRETQY

D: -
J: TRBJ2-4
V: TRBV29-1
CDR3: SVASAGNALAKNIQY

D: TRBD1
J: TRBJ1-2
V: TRBV12-3/TRBV12-4
CDR3: ASSTGTGLSYGYT

D: -
J: TRBJ2-1
V: TRBV9
CDR3: ASSVQPRAGGGPNEQF

D: -
J: TRBJ1-5
V: TRBV6-2/TRBV6-3
CDR3: ASSRTESNQPQH

D: -
J: TRBJ1-2
V: TRBV12-3/TRBV12-4
CDR3: ASSLSETGRKGYT

D: TRBD1
J: TRBJ2-3
V: TRBV28
CDR3: ASSPPGQGTDTQY

D: -
J: TRBJ1-5
V: TRBV5-1
CDR3: ASSPGPEYNQPQH

D: TRBD2
J: TRBJ2-1
V: TRBV4-2
CDR3: ASSQDLAGMFQF

D: TRBD2
J: TRBJ2-3
V: TRBV27
CDR3: ASSLLAGGRTDAQY

D: TRBD2
J: TRBJ2-7
V: TRBV5-1
CDR3: ASSETSGSTLEQY

D: -
J: TRBJ1-1
V: TRBV5-1
CDR3: ASSLGPGGRTEAF

D: -
J: TRBJ2-3
V: TRBV9
CDR3: ASSVRMDTDTQY

D: TRBD2
J: TRBJ2-3
V: TRBV20-1
CDR3: SARDPGLMSDTQY

D: -
J: TRBJ2-1
V: TRBV27
CDR3: ASSFYTSSYNEQF

D: -
J: TRBJ1-2
V: TRBV27
CDR3: ASTPRGGSGYGYT

D: -
J: TRBJ1-1
V: TRBV5-1
CDR3: ASSLGEGPAEAF

D: -
J: TRBJ2-7
V: TRBV29-1
CDR3: SVETQQLTGEQY

D: -
J: TRBJ2-2
V: TRBV3-1
CDR3: ASSPPSGELF

D: -
J: TRBJ2-4
V: TRBV20-1
CDR3: SARDSSAMTKNIQY

D: -
J: TRBJ2-1
V: TRBV9
CDR3: ASSTGTVGTTEQF

D: -
J: TRBJ2-7
V: TRBV6-6
CDR3: TSSYSTVNPYEQY

D: TRBD1
J: TRBJ2-1
V: TRBV4-1
CDR3: ASNRIPGQGNNEQF

D: -
J: TRBJ1-6
V: TRBV27
CDR3: ASSRTRFDAPLH

D: -
J: TRBJ2-1
V: TRBV5-1
CDR3: ASTQTGYNEQF

D: -
J: TRBJ1-2
V: TRBV9
CDR3: ASSPLFPVYGYT

D: TRBD1
J: TRBJ2-2
V: TRBV19
CDR3: ASTIGQATGELF

D: -
J: TRBJ1-1
V: TRBV4-3
CDR3: ASSLIRGGNTEAF

D: -
J: TRBJ2-3
V: TRBV5-1
CDR3: ASSLMGDTDTQY

D: TRBD2
J: TRBJ2-3
V: TRBV7-2
CDR3: ASSEAGGGGADTQY

D: -
J: TRBJ2-5
V: TRBV18
CDR3: ASSPRQPQETQY

D: TRBD2
J: TRBJ2-1
V: TRBV10-3
CDR3: AISEEVGTSGRVGQF

D: TRBD1
J: TRBJ1-1
V: TRBV28
CDR3: ASSSFGQGAAEAF

D: TRBD2
J: TRBJ2-1
V: TRBV7-9
CDR3: ASSPRGRRSNEQF

D: TRBD2
J: TRBJ2-3
V: TRBV27
CDR3: ASSLSRSEREAQY

D: -
J: TRBJ2-7
V: TRBV7-2
CDR3: ASSPWSSNPIGEQY

D: -
J: TRBJ2-5
V: TRBV5-1
CDR3: ASSPLATKETQY